This TCR beta chain was sequenced in a study of OX40 agonist ivuxolimab in advanced cancers. At the level of the study: Dose-escalation patients were diagnosed with hepatocellular carcinoma, melanoma, renal cell cancer or head and neck cancer.

Study results and caveats: There were, on average, more expanded clones in CD8+ T cells than in CD4+. Partial responders receiving 0.1-3.0 mg/kg showed among the lowest clonal expansion.

Notes on this clone: What it recognizes is unknown. The sample carries other DNA sequences with the same CDR3.

Produced via immunoSEQ multiplex PCR; TCRdb's table is partial and in-frame only. Of 75,000 to 100,000 clones detected, more than 75% appear once; the ten largest clones hold about 2.7%. Autoimmune disease history or systemic immunosuppression barred patients. V lost 6 bases and J lost 1, with 6 bases in between. This CDR3 is built from 12 residues. CDR1 is MDHEN and CDR2 is SYDVKM in the germline V gene. This sequence joins TRBV28 and TRBJ2-5; TRBD1 might be the D (6 bases). This sample comprised CD4+ or CD8+ T cells sorted from blood, obtained in a trial of the OX40 agonist ivuxolimab. The source is an adult with an advanced solid tumor such as melanoma, head and neck, liver or kidney cancer. The DNA for the CDR3 is TGTGCCAGCAGACAGGGCCAAGAGACCCAGTACTTC. Amino acid sequence: CASRQGQETQYF.